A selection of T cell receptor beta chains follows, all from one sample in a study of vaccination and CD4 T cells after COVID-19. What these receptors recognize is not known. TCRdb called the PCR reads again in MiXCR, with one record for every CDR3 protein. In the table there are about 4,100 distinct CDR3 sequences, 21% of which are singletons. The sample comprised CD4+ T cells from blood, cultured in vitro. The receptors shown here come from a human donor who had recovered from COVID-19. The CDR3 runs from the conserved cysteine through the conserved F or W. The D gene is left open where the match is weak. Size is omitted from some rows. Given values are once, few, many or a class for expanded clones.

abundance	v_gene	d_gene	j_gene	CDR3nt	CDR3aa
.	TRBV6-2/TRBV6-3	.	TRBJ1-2	TGTGCCAGCACCCTACGCCGTACAGGCGGATATGGCTACACCTTC	CASTLRRTGGYGYTF
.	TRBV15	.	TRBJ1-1	TGTGCCACCAGCAGACCGGCAGAGAACACTGAAGCTTTCTTT	CATSRPAENTEAFF
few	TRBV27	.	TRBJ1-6	TGTGCCAGCACTTCCGGACAAATGGGTTCACCCCTCCACTTT	CASTSGQMGSPLHF
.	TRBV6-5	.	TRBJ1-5	TGTGCCAGCAGTTCTCTGGCTAGCAATCAGCCCCAGCATTTT	CASSSLASNQPQHF
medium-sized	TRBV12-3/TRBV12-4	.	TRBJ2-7	TGTGCCAGCAGTATATACTCCGAGCAGTACTTC	CASSIYSEQYF
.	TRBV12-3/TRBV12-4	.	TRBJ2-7	TGTGCCAGCAGTTTAACTTCAAACGAGCAGTACTTC	CASSLTSNEQYF
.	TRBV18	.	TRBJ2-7	TGTGCCAGCTCCCCCGGGGAGGACGAGCAGTACTTC	CASSPGEDEQYF
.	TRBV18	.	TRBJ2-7	TGTGCCAGCTCAACCCCCAGGGGTACTTCCGAGCAGTACTTC	CASSTPRGTSEQYF
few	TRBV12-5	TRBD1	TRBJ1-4	TGTGCTAGTGGTCTCAGGGGGGAAAAACTGTTTTTT	CASGLRGEKLFF
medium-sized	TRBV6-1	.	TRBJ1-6	TGTGCCAGCAGGCAACAGGGCGGGGGTTCACCCCTCCACTTT	CASRQQGGGSPLHF
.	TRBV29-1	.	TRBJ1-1	TGCAGCGCCGGGGTGGGGTTCACTGAAGCTTTCTTT	CSAGVGFTEAFF
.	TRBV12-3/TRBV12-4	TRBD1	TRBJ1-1	TGTGCCAGCATCCGGGGGGACAGGGGCACTGAAGCTTTCTTT	CASIRGDRGTEAFF
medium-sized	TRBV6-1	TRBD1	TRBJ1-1	TGTGCCAGCACCCGACAGGGAACTGAAGCTTTCTTT	CASTRQGTEAFF
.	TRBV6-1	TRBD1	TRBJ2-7	TGTGCCAGCAGCATGGGGGGGGGACAGGGGGCAGGTGAGCAGTACTTC	CASSMGGGQGAGEQYF
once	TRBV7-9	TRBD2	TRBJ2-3	TGTGCCAGCAGCTTAGTGGCGGGGGGGCCGGTTGCGGGCACAGATACGCAGTATTTT	CASSLVAGGPVAGTDTQYF
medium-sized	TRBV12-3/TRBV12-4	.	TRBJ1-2	TGTGCCAGCAGTCCGGGACCGTGGTATGGCTACACCTTC	CASSPGPWYGYTF
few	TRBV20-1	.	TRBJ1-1	TGCAGTGCCCGCAACCCCAACACTGAAGCTTTCTTT	CSARNPNTEAFF
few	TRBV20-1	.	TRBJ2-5	TGCAGTGCGCCAAAAGGAGGGCCGCAAGAGACCCAGTACTTC	CSAPKGGPQETQYF
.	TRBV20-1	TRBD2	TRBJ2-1	TGCAGTGCCAAGGGACTAGCGGGGGCTTCCTACAATGAGCAGTTCTTC	CSAKGLAGASYNEQFF
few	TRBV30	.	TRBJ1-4	TGTGCCTGGAGTGTAGCCCCGTGGGATGAAAAACTGTTTTTT	CAWSVAPWDEKLFF
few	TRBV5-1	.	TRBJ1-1	TGCGCCAGCAGCTTGGCCAGTCGGGGGACTGAAGCTTTCTTT	CASSLASRGTEAFF
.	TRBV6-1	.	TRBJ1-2	TGTGCCAGCAGCACTAAACCGGGACCGACCTATGGCTACACCTTC	CASSTKPGPTYGYTF
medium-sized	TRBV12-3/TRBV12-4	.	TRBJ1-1	TGTGCCAGCAGTTTACTCTCGAACACTGAAGCTTTCTTT	CASSLLSNTEAFF
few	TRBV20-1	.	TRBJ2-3	TGCAGTGCTAGATCCATGACTAGGTCCAGCACAGATACGCAGTATTTT	CSARSMTRSSTDTQYF
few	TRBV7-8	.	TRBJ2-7	TGTGCCAGCAGCTTAGCGGACGGAGGGGGCTACGAGCAGTACTTC	CASSLADGGGYEQYF
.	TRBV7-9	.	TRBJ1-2	TGTGCCAGCAGCCCCGAATATGGGCGAAGCTACACCTTC	CASSPEYGRSYTF
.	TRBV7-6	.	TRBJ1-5	TGTGCCAGCAGCCCTAATTCAGGGTACAATCAGCCCCAGCATTTT	CASSPNSGYNQPQHF
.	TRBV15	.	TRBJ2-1	TGTGCCACCAGCTTGGAGCTTCGGCTTAATGAGCAGTTCTTC	CATSLELRLNEQFF
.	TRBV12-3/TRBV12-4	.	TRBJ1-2	TGTGCCAGCAGTTTAGCAGGGCCCTATGGCTACACCTTC	CASSLAGPYGYTF
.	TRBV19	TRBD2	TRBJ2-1	TGTGCCAGTAGTATCCGGGGGGGGGACTACAATGAGCAGTTCTTC	CASSIRGGDYNEQFF
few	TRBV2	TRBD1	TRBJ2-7	TGTGCCAGCAGAACCGGGACAGGGTCCTACGAGCAGTACTTC	CASRTGTGSYEQYF
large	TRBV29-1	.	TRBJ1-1	TGCAGCGTTGGAGGTTATGGGGGTGAAGCTTTCTTT	CSVGGYGGEAFF
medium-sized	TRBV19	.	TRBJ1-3	TGTGCCAGTAGTATAGATCACGGAAACACCATATATTTT	CASSIDHGNTIYF
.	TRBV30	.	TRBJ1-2	TGTGCCTGGAGTGGCAGGGCGGACTATGGCTACACCTTC	CAWSGRADYGYTF
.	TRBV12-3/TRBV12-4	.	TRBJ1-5	TGTGCCAGCAGCCGCGACGGGCAGCCCCAGCATTTT	CASSRDGQPQHF
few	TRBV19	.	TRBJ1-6	TGTGCCAGTAGCCGAACGGGTCGAAATTCACCCCTCCACTTT	CASSRTGRNSPLHF